This is a list of T cell receptor beta chains from one sample in a study of CD8+CD57+ T cells in acquired aplastic anemia. TCRdb recomputed calls from the reads with MiXCR, one row per CDR3 protein. The table shows about 160,000 distinct CDR3 sequences, with roughly 40% occurring only once. Sequencing was carried out using sorted CD4+, CD8+, or CD8+CD57+ T cells (not recorded which) from PBMCs. Receptor source: a human donor in good health. CDR3s include the opening cysteine and the closing phenylalanine or tryptophan. Each record gives: CDR3 length, J gene, V gene, clone size, D gene, CDR3 DNA, CDR3 protein. A D gene is named only where the DNA matches it firmly. Clone size appears in some rows only: once, few, many, or a class for an expanded clone.

13 | TRBJ2-1 | TRBV24-1 | once | . | TGTGCCACAAGGGGGACTATAAACAATGAGCAGTTCTTC | CATRGTINNEQFF
13 | TRBJ2-5 | TRBV10-3 | few | . | TGTGCCATCAGCGGGAACCAACAAGAGACCCAGTACTTC | CAISGNQQETQYF
15 | TRBJ2-7 | TRBV19 | once | . | TGTGCCAGTCGAAATAGACGGACGGACCCCTACGAGCAGTACTTC | CASRNRRTDPYEQYF
13 | TRBJ2-7 | TRBV7-6 | few | TRBD2 | TGTGCCAGCAGCGACCGGACTAGTTACGAGCAGTACTTC | CASSDRTSYEQYF
14 | TRBJ1-3 | TRBV5-1 | . | . | TGCGCCAGCAGCTTGGACCTCTTTGGAAACACCATATATTTT | CASSLDLFGNTIYF
16 | TRBJ2-1 | TRBV10-3 | . | TRBD2 | TGTGCCAGCCTAGGACTAGCGAATAAATCCTACAATGAGCAGTTCTTC | CASLGLANKSYNEQFF
16 | TRBJ2-7 | TRBV18 | . | TRBD2 | TGTGCCAGCTCACCTTCGAGGCTAGCGGGAAGCGACGAGCAGTACTTC | CASSPSRLAGSDEQYF
16 | TRBJ2-1 | TRBV4-3 | once | TRBD2 | TGCGCCAGCAGCCACGAAGCTAGCGGGGTCTACAATGGGCAGTTCTTC | CASSHEASGVYNGQFF
12 | TRBJ2-7 | TRBV7-9 | few | . | TGTGCCAGCAGCTTAGAGAGGTGGGAGCAGTACTTC | CASSLERWEQYF
13 | TRBJ1-6 | TRBV2 | many | TRBD1 | TGTGCCAGCGCGGGACAGGGTAATTCACCCCTCCACTTT | CASAGQGNSPLHF
11 | TRBJ1-2 | TRBV9 | few | . | TGTGCCAGCAGCGCCCCGGATGGCTACACCTTC | CASSAPDGYTF
15 | TRBJ1-2 | TRBV7-2 | many | . | TGTGCCAGCAGGACCTACACGCCGGGGGAGAGTGGCTACACCTTC | CASRTYTPGESGYTF
15 | TRBJ2-1 | TRBV2 | . | . | TGTGCCAGCACTGCCGAGGCAGCACCCTACAATGAGCAGTTCTTC | CASTAEAAPYNEQFF
17 | TRBJ1-2 | TRBV11-1 | . | . | TGTGCCAGCAGCCCCGACACCCCTCCGGACGGAAACTATGGCTACACCTTC | CASSPDTPPDGNYGYTF
14 | TRBJ1-4 | TRBV4-1 | many | TRBD1 | TGCGCCAGCAGCCTCCCCGGGACAGATGAAAAACTGTTTTTT | CASSLPGTDEKLFF
14 | TRBJ2-3 | TRBV24-1 | few | . | TGTGCCACCAGGGTCGCCGCTGACACAGATACGCAGTATTTT | CATRVAADTDTQYF
15 | TRBJ1-6 | TRBV19 | . | . | TGTGCCAGTAGGGAGTGGGGACAAGATAATTCACCCCTCCACTTT | CASREWGQDNSPLHF
17 | TRBJ2-4 | TRBV6-2/TRBV6-3 | . | . | TGTGCCAGCAGTTACTCGATTGGGGGGTCGGCCAAAAACATTCAGTACTTC | CASSYSIGGSAKNIQYF
13 | TRBJ1-1 | TRBV19 | few | TRBD1 | TGTGCCAGTTTCGGGACAGGAGGCACTGAAGCTTTCTTT | CASFGTGGTEAFF
15 | TRBJ1-1 | TRBV3-1 | many | . | TGTGCCAGCAGCCAAGCCGAGATACTGAACACTGAAGCTTTCTTT | CASSQAEILNTEAFF
12 | TRBJ2-2 | TRBV29-1 | once | . | TGCAGCGGGGGAAGGGACACCGGGGAGCTGTTTTTT | CSGGRDTGELFF
14 | TRBJ2-5 | TRBV20-1 | many | TRBD2 | TGCAGTGCTAGCTGGCGGGGGGCTCAAGAGACCCAGTACTTC | CSASWRGAQETQYF
19 | TRBJ2-7 | TRBV12-3/TRBV12-4 | . | TRBD1 | TGTGCCAGCAGTTCCCTCCGGATCCTTCCGGGACAGGGGATCTACGAGCAGTACTTC | CASSSLRILPGQGIYEQYF
18 | TRBJ2-5 | TRBV6-2/TRBV6-3 | . | . | TGTGCCAGCAGTTACCTGGCCAGCAGTGATAGCGCCTTTGGGACCCAGTACTTC | CASSYLASSDSAFGTQYF
15 | TRBJ2-6 | TRBV2 | . | TRBD1 | TGTGCCAGCAGTGCCGACAGGGCTGGGGCCAACGTCCTGACTTTC | CASSADRAGANVLTF
19 | TRBJ1-1 | TRBV6-2/TRBV6-3 | few | TRBD1 | TGTGCCAGCAGTTACTCGAGACAGGGGGCTGTCCGAATGAACACTGAAGCTTCCTTT | CASSYSRQGAVRMNTEASF
18 | TRBJ2-1 | TRBV7-2 | . | TRBD1 | TGTGCCAGCAGCTCCGCCGGGACAGGGCCCTCTAATTACAATGAGCAGTTCTTC | CASSSAGTGPSNYNEQFF
12 | TRBJ1-2 | TRBV11-3 | many | . | TGTGCCAGCAGCTTATCCGGGTTTGGCTACACCTTC | CASSLSGFGYTF
15 | TRBJ2-7 | TRBV20-1 | few | TRBD2 | TGCAGTGCTAGAGGTACTAGCGGGGACTCCTACGAGCAGTACTTC | CSARGTSGDSYEQYF
15 | TRBJ1-4 | TRBV7-9 | . | . | TGTGCCAGCAGCCGGGGTTCAGGCAGGTTCGAAAAACTGTTTTTT | CASSRGSGRFEKLFF
14 | TRBJ1-1 | TRBV4-1 | . | . | TGCGCCAGCAGCCAAGAGACGGGGAGCTATGAAGCTTTCTTT | CASSQETGSYEAFF
13 | TRBJ1-4 | TRBV12-3/TRBV12-4 | many | TRBD1 | TGTGCCAGCAGTGCGACAGGGGTTGAAAAACTGTTTTTT | CASSATGVEKLFF
16 | TRBJ2-1 | TRBV24-1 | . | TRBD2 | TGTGCCACCAGTGCTTGGACTAGCGGAGGATACAATGAGCAGTCCTTC | CATSAWTSGGYNEQSF
12 | TRBJ1-1 | TRBV29-1 | few | . | TGCAGCGTTGATGGAGGGGCCACTGAAGCTTTCTTT | CSVDGGATEAFF
14 | TRBJ2-7 | TRBV27 | . | . | TGTGCCAGCAGCAAGAACAGGGTAGGCTACGAGCAGTACTTC | CASSKNRVGYEQYF
15 | TRBJ2-1 | TRBV7-2 | many | . | TGTGCCAGCAGCTTAGCCGGGGGGCACTTCAATGAGCAGTTCTTC | CASSLAGGHFNEQFF
16 | TRBJ2-3 | TRBV7-3 | . | . | TGTGCCAGCAGCTCCCACGAACTAGCCAGCACAGATACGCAGTATTTT | CASSSHELASTDTQYF
15 | TRBJ2-7 | TRBV19 | . | . | TGTGCCAGTAGTATAGATCAGGGGTCCACCTACGAGCAGTACTTC | CASSIDQGSTYEQYF
13 | TRBJ2-2 | TRBV7-6 | . | . | TGTGCCAGCAGCCTCGGCTTTGCCGGGGAGCTGTTTTTT | CASSLGFAGELFF
13 | TRBJ1-5 | TRBV7-9 | many | TRBD1 | TGTGCCAGCGGGACAGGGAGCAATCAGCCCCAGCATTTT | CASGTGSNQPQHF
13 | TRBJ1-2 | TRBV14 | . | . | TGTGCCAGCAGCCCTGACACGGACTATGGCTACACCTTC | CASSPDTDYGYTF